This TCR beta chain was sequenced for a study of cytotoxic CD8 clonotypes in ibrutinib-treated CLL. Clones were sequenced by immunoSEQ multiplex PCR, and TCRdb holds only the in-frame ones, with some missing. This table holds some 350,000 clones, over 55% found once. There are 14 residues in the CDR3. Trimming removed 5 bases at V and 4 bases at J, with 9 bases between. Germline lookup yields CDR1 WSHSY and CDR2 SAAADI. The receptor was isolated from a human donor with chronic lymphocytic leukemia. The rearrangement joins TRBV10-2 to TRBJ1-6, with D unclear. The source was PBMCs, collected after 36 months of ibrutinib treatment. The chain's CDR3 is CASSWAAYNSPLHF. CDR3 coding DNA: TGCGCCAGCAGTTGGGCCGCTTATAATTCACCCCTCCACTTT.